This T cell receptor beta chain was identified in a study of molecular identifiers for immune sequencing clone quantification. This clonotype has at least ten counts. The antigen is unknown. It was with previously described methods and listed TCR primers that bulk TCR libraries were made. TCRdb recomputed calls from the PCR reads with MiXCR, one row per CDR3 protein. Here the sample spans tens of thousands of distinct CDR3 sequences, 15% to 20% being singletons. Study conclusions and caveats: Effector cells kept over 97% of their molecules in clones above 20 RNA copies, while naive cells kept under 1% there.

Germline lookup yields CDR1 LGHNA and CDR2 YSLEER. The length of the CDR3 is 17 residues. J was trimmed by 1 base and V by 1 base; bases with no gene match: 5. This sequence originates from a human donor in good health. Some libraries in this study had Jurkat cell RNA spiked in. V and J are TRBV4-3 and TRBJ2-3; 10 positions agree with TRBD2. Sample: naive CD8+ T cells from blood, with Jurkat cell RNA spiked in. Regarding subset: FACS-sorted CD8+CD4-CCR7+CD45RA+ naive T cells. CDR3 DNA sequence: TGCGCCAGCAGCCAAGGAACTAGCGGGATGGGCACAGATACGCAGTATTTT. Protein: CASSQGTSGMGTDTQYF.